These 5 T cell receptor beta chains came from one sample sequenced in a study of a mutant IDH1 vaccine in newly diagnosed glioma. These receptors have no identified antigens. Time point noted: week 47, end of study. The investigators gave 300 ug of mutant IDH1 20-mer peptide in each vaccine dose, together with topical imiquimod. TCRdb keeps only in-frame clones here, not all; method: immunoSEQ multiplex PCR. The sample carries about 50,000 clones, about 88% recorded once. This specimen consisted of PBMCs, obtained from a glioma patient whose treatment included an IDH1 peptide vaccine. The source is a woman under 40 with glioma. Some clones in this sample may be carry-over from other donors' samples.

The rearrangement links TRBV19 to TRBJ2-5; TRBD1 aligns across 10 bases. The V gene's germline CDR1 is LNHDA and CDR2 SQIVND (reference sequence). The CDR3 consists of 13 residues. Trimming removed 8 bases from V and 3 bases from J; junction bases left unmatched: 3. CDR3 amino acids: CASLGTGEETQYF. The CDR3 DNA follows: TGTGCCAGTCTCGGGACAGGGGAAGAGACCCAGTACTTC.

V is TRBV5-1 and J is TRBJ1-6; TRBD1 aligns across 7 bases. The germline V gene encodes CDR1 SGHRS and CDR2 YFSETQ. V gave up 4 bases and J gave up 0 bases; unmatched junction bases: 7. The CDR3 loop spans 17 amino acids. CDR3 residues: CASSRGQSSSYNSPLHF. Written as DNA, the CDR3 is TGCGCCAGCAGCCGGGGACAGTCAAGCTCCTATAATTCACCCCTCCACTTT.

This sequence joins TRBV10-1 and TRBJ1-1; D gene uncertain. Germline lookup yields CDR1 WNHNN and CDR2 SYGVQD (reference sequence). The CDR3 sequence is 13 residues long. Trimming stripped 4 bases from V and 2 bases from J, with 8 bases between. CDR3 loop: CASSGLRNTEAFF. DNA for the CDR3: TGCGCCAGCAGTGGGCTGAGAAACACTGAAGCTTTCTTT.

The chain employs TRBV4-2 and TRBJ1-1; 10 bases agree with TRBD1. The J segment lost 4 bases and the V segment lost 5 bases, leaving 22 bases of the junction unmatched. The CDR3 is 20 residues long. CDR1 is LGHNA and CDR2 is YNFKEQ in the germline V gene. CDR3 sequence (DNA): TGTGCCAGCAGCACCTCCAGCCCCGGGACAGGGGAGTTCGGTGCCACTGAAGCTTTCTTT. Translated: CASSTSSPGTGEFGATEAFF.

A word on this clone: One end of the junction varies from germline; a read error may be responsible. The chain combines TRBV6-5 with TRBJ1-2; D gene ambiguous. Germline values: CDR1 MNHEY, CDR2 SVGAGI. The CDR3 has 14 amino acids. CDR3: CASRYSRGNYGYTF. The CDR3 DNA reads TGTGCCAGCAGGTACTCACGCGGAAACTATGGCTACACCTTC.